One and the same sample provided the 21 T cell receptor beta chains below, sequenced in a study of CD8 T cells in ankylosing spondylitis. TCRdb analysed the 5' RACE reads with MiXCR anew, one entry per CDR3 protein. The sample has a few hundred thousand distinct CDR3 sequences, 15% to 20% seen once; the top ten hold about a third. Specimen: blood, either unsorted or a sorted T cell fraction (not recorded which). The receptors shown here come from a male donor with ankylosing spondylitis or in good health (not recorded which).

This clonotype has only a few counts. This rearrangement joins TRBV11-2 to TRBJ2-3; 7 bases match TRBD1. This CDR3 region has 16 residues. Per germline, CDR1 SGHAT and CDR2 FQNNGV. V shed 4 bases and J 6 bases; nucleotides not matched to a gene: 13. The CDR3: CASSSPAVPRGDTQYF. The CDR3 DNA sequence: TGTGCCAGCAGCTCGCCAGCGGTCCCCAGGGGGGATACGCAGTATTTT.

This clonotype was observed a handful of times. This chain links TRBV5-6 with TRBJ1-3, with D unresolved. This CDR3 has 15 amino acids. Looked up from germline, CDR1 is SGHDT and CDR2 is YYEEEE. Trimming took 0 bases from V and 0 from J, leaving 7 bases between them. This CDR3 reads CASSLAGLSGNTIYF. In DNA form, the CDR3 reads TGTGCCAGCAGCTTGGCCGGGCTCTCTGGAAACACCATATATTTT.

This clonotype was counted a few times. In DNA, the CDR3 is TGTGCCAGCAGCACCCCCCCGGGACAGGGGACCTACAATGAGCAGTTCTTC. This encodes CASSTPPGQGTYNEQFF. V usage is TRBV7-8 and J usage is TRBJ2-1, with 10 bases identical to TRBD1. V lost 5 bases, J lost 2 bases, and 9 bases stayed unmatched. Germline V lookup: CDR1 SGHVS, CDR2 FQNEAQ. CDR3 length equals 17 residues. Drawing the rest from reference TRBV7-8 and TRBJ2-1, the complete variable domain is GAGVSQSPRYKVAKRGQDVALRCDPISGHVSLFWYQQALGQGPEFLTYFQNEAQLDKSGLPSDRFFAERPEGSVSTLKIQRTQQEDSAVYLCASSTPPGQGTYNEQFFGPGTRLTVL.

The sample holds a few counts of this clonotype. CDR3 bases: TGCAGCGTTGTTGGGGGTAGGGTCACTGAAGCTTTCTTT. Its protein is CSVVGGRVTEAFF. The chain is built from TRBV29-1 and TRBJ1-1; D possibly corresponds to TRBD1 (5 bases). The CDR3 is 13 amino acids. V lost 4 bases and J 4 bases, leaving 13 bases between the germline ends. CDR1 is SQVTM, CDR2 ANQGSEA, per germline.

The V gene is TRBV4-1, the J gene TRBJ1-5, with D perhaps TRBD1 (5 bases). Between the trimmed V and J ends, which lost 5 bases and 6 bases, there was a span of 14 bases. This CDR3 has 14 amino acids. CDR1 MGHRA and CDR2 YSYEKL come from the germline V gene. The CDR3 region is CASSGGEWSQPQHF. In DNA form, the CDR3 reads TGCGCCAGCAGCGGGGGAGAATGGAGTCAGCCCCAGCATTTT.

This clonotype was observed a few times. The genes are TRBV5-1 and TRBJ2-1; D is tentatively TRBD1 or TRBD2 (5 bases each). Trimming left V 4 bases short and J 2 bases short, with 16 bases between. The CDR3 has 16 residues. CDR1 is SGHRS and CDR2 is YFSETQ in the germline V gene. The DNA of the CDR3 is TGCGCCAGCAGCCCAACCGGGACCTCTACCTACAATGAGCAGTTCTTC. Translated: CASSPTGTSTYNEQFF.

The J gene is TRBJ2-1, the V gene TRBV20-1; unclear D gene. Germline assignment: CDR1 DFQATT and CDR2 SNEGSKA (reference sequence). Trimming took 0 bases from V and 6 from J, leaving 12 bases between them. This CDR3 comprises 14 residues. The CDR3 nucleotides read TGCAGTGCTAGAGACCCTTGGGCCCTCAATGAGCAGTTCTTC. Translated: CSARDPWALNEQFF.

The genes are TRBV12-3 or TRBV12-4 and TRBJ2-3, with D perhaps matching TRBD1 or TRBD2 (6 bases each). This CDR3 is 15 amino acids long. The ends were cut back, 7 bases at V and 5 bases at J, with 19 bases in the middle. CDR3 in DNA: TGTGCCAGCACCGACGGCGATGGGGGGCAAGATACGCAGTATTTT. It specifies CASTDGDGGQDTQYF.

The chain joins TRBV5-6 to TRBJ1-5; tentative D call: TRBD1 (5 bases). This CDR3 is 14 amino acids long. V dropped 2 bases and J dropped 3 bases, with 9 bases sitting between them. In germline, CDR1 is SGHDT, CDR2 YYEEEE. Here the CDR3 DNA reads TGTGCCAGCAGCTTAAGAGGGGACAATCAGCCCCAGCATTTT. Protein product: CASSLRGDNQPQHF.

This clonotype was counted between two and nine times. The V gene is TRBV4-3, the J gene TRBJ2-2, with TRBD1 identical over 8 bases. V shed 3 bases and J 2 bases; nucleotides not matched to a gene: 14. There are 19 residues in the CDR3. Germline V gives CDR1 LGHNA, CDR2 YSLEER. The CDR3 bases are TGCGCCAGCAGCCAGGACAGGGCATACGGGAGCCGAAACACCGGGGAGCTGTTTTTT. Its translation: CASSQDRAYGSRNTGELFF.

This clonotype came up a few times. The chain carries TRBV5-1 and TRBJ2-5; D unclear. Germline-derived CDR1 and CDR2 are SGHRS and YFSETQ. The CDR3 is made up of 15 amino acids. Between the trimmed V and J ends, which lost 6 bases and 0 bases, there was a span of 15 bases. The CDR3 loop reads CASTLFVDHQETQYF. CDR3 bases: TGCGCCAGCACCCTCTTCGTCGACCACCAAGAGACCCAGTACTTC.

The V call is TRBV20-1, the J call TRBJ2-3; D may be TRBD2 (5 bases). The CDR3 spans 15 residues. Germline V gives CDR1 DFQATT, CDR2 SNEGSKA (reference sequence). V lost 6 bases and J lost 0, with 16 bases in between. The CDR3 loop is CSAEGFTPSTDTQYF. In nucleotides, the CDR3 is TGCAGTGCCGAGGGCTTCACACCTAGCACAGATACGCAGTATTTT.

V gene TRBV5-1 combines with J gene TRBJ2-7, with 7 bases matching TRBD2. This CDR3 contains 15 residues. Germline CDR1 is SGHRS and CDR2 is YFSETQ. The junction had 11 bases not matched to a gene; V was cut back by 3 bases and J by 5 bases. The CDR3 DNA sequence: TGCGCCAGCAGCTACCGAGGGAGGGTGGTCGACGAGCAGTACTTC. It is translated as CASSYRGRVVDEQYF.

This clonotype appeared a few times. The chain links TRBV27 to TRBJ2-2; no definite D call. Per the germline V gene, CDR1 is MNHEY and CDR2 is SMNVEV (reference sequence). This CDR3 has 12 residues. Trimming removed 8 bases at V and 5 bases at J, with 9 bases between. CDR3 sequence reads: CASLEHTGELFF. The CDR3 DNA reads as TGTGCCAGCTTGGAGCATACCGGGGAGCTGTTTTTT.

This clonotype has just a few counts. This rearrangement joins TRBV2 to TRBJ2-7; 8 bases are shared with TRBD2. J gave up 5 bases and V 6 bases, and 9 bases lay outside the gene matches. The CDR3 loop spans 14 amino acids. Per germline, CDR1 SNHLY and CDR2 FYNNEI. This CDR3 reads CASREREPRDEQYF. The CDR3 bases are TGTGCCAGCAGAGAGCGGGAGCCCCGGGACGAGCAGTACTTC.

This clonotype was recorded at least ten times. This chain connects TRBV4-1 to TRBJ2-7, with TRBD2 identical over 14 bases. Germline-derived CDR1 and CDR2 are MGHRA and YSYEKL. The ends lost 0 bases at V and 7 bases at J; junction bases unmatched: 5. The CDR3 runs to 16 residues. The CDR3 sequence: CASSQEVGLAGGEQYF. The CDR3 DNA is TGCGCCAGCAGCCAAGAAGTCGGACTAGCGGGAGGTGAGCAGTACTTC.

The chain links TRBV29-1 to TRBJ2-4; D uncertain. The CDR3 length is 12 residues. CDR1 is SQVTM, CDR2 ANQGSEA, per germline. The germline V and J ends were trimmed by 0 bases and 5 bases, with 5 bases remaining between them. The CDR3 bases are TGCAGCGTTGAAGATCGCGAAAACATTCAGTACTTC. Its protein is CSVEDRENIQYF.

This clonotype has more than one count but fewer than ten. This chain links TRBV4-1 with TRBJ2-5; no firm D call. Germline loops: CDR1 MGHRA, CDR2 YSYEKL. With 0 bases removed from V and 2 bases from J, the gap between germline ends came to 7 bases. The CDR3 is made up of 14 amino acids. The CDR3 loop is CASSQEELQETQYF. The DNA of the CDR3 is TGCGCCAGCAGCCAAGAAGAACTGCAAGAGACCCAGTACTTC.

This clonotype was observed a handful of times. V is TRBV5-6 and J is TRBJ2-1; 11 bases are shared with TRBD2. This CDR3 comprises 15 residues. J was trimmed by 9 bases and V by 4 bases; bases with no gene match: 9. The V gene's germline CDR1 is SGHDT and CDR2 YYEEEE. In DNA, the CDR3 is TGTGCCAGCAGCGCGGGACTAGCGGATTTACGTGAGCAGTTCTTC. The encoded protein is CASSAGLADLREQFF.

This clonotype came up a few times. The gene calls are TRBV6-1 and TRBJ2-3, with D hard to call. The CDR3 runs to 14 residues. Germline V gene lookup returns CDR1 MNHNS and CDR2 SASEGT. Trimming took 8 bases from V and 0 from J, leaving 12 bases between them. CDR3 protein: CASRTLSSTDTQYF. CDR3 nucleotide sequence: TGTGCCAGCCGAACCCTAAGCAGCACAGATACGCAGTATTTT.

The rearrangement links TRBV18 to TRBJ1-5; D ambiguous. Germline loops: CDR1 KGHSH, CDR2 LQKENI. V lost 3 bases and J 4 bases, leaving 13 bases between the germline ends. The CDR3 is 15 residues long. Here the CDR3 reads CASSPLGFWNQPQHF. The CDR3 nucleotides are TGTGCCAGCTCACCCTTGGGGTTTTGGAATCAGCCCCAGCATTTT. The complete variable domain, with remaining parts taken from reference TRBV18 and TRBJ1-5, reads NAGVMQNPRHLVRRRGQEARLRCSPMKGHSHVYWYRQLPEEGLKFMVYLQKENIIDESGMPKERFSAEFPKEGPSILRIQQVVRGDSAAYFCASSPLGFWNQPQHFGDGTRLSIL.